What follows describes a single TCR beta chain. In the source study's methods: From reference gene primer amplification, estimates of nucleated cell counts were derived. Produced via immunoSEQ multiplex PCR; TCRdb's table is partial and in-frame only. That table is the source of V, J and clone size, and D and trimming were worked out from the DNA. Among approximately 97,000 clones listed, about nine tenths were seen once. Per germline, CDR1 LNHDA and CDR2 SQIVND (reference sequence). The V end was cut by 7 bases, the J end by 4 bases, with 18 bases between. This CDR3 comprises 15 residues. The record originates from a study of blood T cell repertoires in COVID-19. Study information: Both acute and convalescent COVID-19 samples were obtained from the United States, Italy and Spain. In each case, the material was cDNA or gDNA derived from T cells, B-cell-depleted T cells, or PBMCs.

Sequenced material: peripheral blood. The origin of this receptor is a man aged 55 to 69 with acute or convalescent COVID-19. The chain has TRBV19 and TRBJ2-3; tentative D call: TRBD2 (6 bases). CDR3 DNA: TGTGCCAGTAAGGTGGAGTGGGGGGTTTCAGATACGCAGTATTTT. Protein: CASKVEWGVSDTQYF.